This is a list of T cell receptor beta chains from one sample in a study of Ad26.COV2.S vaccination and SARS-CoV-2 variants. The data were produced by immunoSEQ multiplex PCR, yet TCRdb's version contains in-frame clones alone and is incomplete. Among over 300,000 clones listed, about four fifths were seen once. The sequences come from peripheral blood, collected in a trial of Ad26.COV2.S vaccine versus placebo. The receptors here all came from a person between 18 and 65 years old who received the Ad26.COV2.S COVID-19 vaccine or a placebo. Both conserved end residues are part of each CDR3. A D gene is named only where the DNA matches it firmly. The listing skips clone size in some rows; elsewhere it reads once, few, many or a size class.

NA,TRBV25-1,TRBJ2-1,NA,TGTGCCAGCAGTGAAGCTCCGTCCTGGGAGCAGTTCTTC,CASSEAPSWEQFF
TRBD1,TRBV19,TRBJ1-2,once,TGTGCCAGTACTCCGACAGGGGATTTCTATGGCTACACCTTC,CASTPTGDFYGYTF
NA,TRBV5-1,TRBJ1-2,NA,TGCGCCAGCAGCCCCGCGAGCGGCTATGGCTACACCTTC,CASSPASGYGYTF
NA,TRBV1,TRBJ2-1,many,TGCACCAGCAGGGGACAGATAACTAGCGGGAGATATAGTGAGCAGTTCTTC,CTSRGQITSGRYSEQFF
NA,TRBV28,TRBJ2-1,NA,TGTGCCAGCAGTCCTGAGGCTGTGATGGGCAATGAGCAGTTCTTC,CASSPEAVMGNEQFF
NA,TRBV11-1,TRBJ2-4,NA,TGTGCCAGCAGCTTAGCCAGGGGAGCAAACATTCAGTACTTC,CASSLARGANIQYF
TRBD2,TRBV2,TRBJ2-3,NA,TGTGCCAGTGGACTAGCGGGAGTATTGGATACGCAGTATTTT,CASGLAGVLDTQYF
TRBD1,TRBV6-6,TRBJ1-5,NA,TGTGCCAGCTGGGGACAGTCCAATCAGCCCCAGCATTTT,CASWGQSNQPQHF
NA,TRBV7-9,TRBJ1-6,NA,TGTGCCAGCAGATCAGGGGTTTCGGGATCACCCCTCCACTTT,CASRSGVSGSPLHF
TRBD2,TRBV7-3,TRBJ2-1,once,TGTGCCAGCAGCTCCCGACTAGCGGAATACAATGAGCAGTTCTTC,CASSSRLAEYNEQFF
TRBD2,TRBV5-1,TRBJ2-3,NA,TGCGCCAGCAGCTTTTCGGGGGGAACCACAGATACGCAGTATTTT,CASSFSGGTTDTQYF
NA,TRBV15,TRBJ1-2,NA,TGTGCCACCAGCAGAGATCTCATGGGTGGCTACACCTTC,CATSRDLMGGYTF
NA,TRBV5-1,TRBJ1-4,NA,TGCGCCAGCAGCTTACAGGGACATAATGAAAAACTGTTTTTT,CASSLQGHNEKLFF
NA,TRBV7-9,TRBJ1-2,NA,TGTGCCAGCAGCTATTTAGAATCGGACTATGGCTACACCTTC,CASSYLESDYGYTF
NA,TRBV21-1,TRBJ1-5,NA,TGTGCCAGCAGCAAAGATGAGACAGGGTCGAGCAATCAGCCCCAGCATTTT,CASSKDETGSSNQPQHF
NA,TRBV7-9,TRBJ1-1,NA,TGTGCCAGCAGCTTTATTAAAGTCGGGGGAATGAGCACTGAAGCTTTCTTT,CASSFIKVGGMSTEAFF
TRBD1,TRBV6-5,TRBJ2-7,NA,TGTGCCAGCAGTTGGGGGACAGGCTACGAGCAGTACTTC,CASSWGTGYEQYF
NA,TRBV10-1,TRBJ2-7,once,TGCGCCAGCAGTGAGTCGTCCTACGAGCAGTACTTC,CASSESSYEQYF
NA,TRBV30,TRBJ2-5,NA,TGTGCCTGGATGGTCCAGCCCGGGGTGGGGACCCAGTACTTC,CAWMVQPGVGTQYF
NA,TRBV12-3/TRBV12-4,TRBJ1-2,NA,TGTGCCAGCAGTTTAGTTATGAGAGGCTACACCTTC,CASSLVMRGYTF
NA,TRBV6-5,TRBJ1-2,NA,TGTGCCAGCAGTTACGGGGGCGCTAGGGGCTACACCTTC,CASSYGGARGYTF
NA,TRBV6-6,TRBJ1-5,NA,TGTGCCAGCAGTTATTTAGCCTCCAATCAGCCCCAGCATTTT,CASSYLASNQPQHF
NA,TRBV4-1,TRBJ2-7,NA,TGCGCCAGCAGCCTAAATCCCTCGAACTACGAGCAGTACTTC,CASSLNPSNYEQYF
NA,TRBV19,TRBJ1-2,NA,TGTGCCAGTAGTAAGCTGGACAGCAGCTATGGCTACACCTTC,CASSKLDSSYGYTF
NA,TRBV15,TRBJ1-2,NA,TGTGCCACCAGCAGAAACCGGGGGAAGGCTTCGGGCGGCTACACCTTC,CATSRNRGKASGGYTF
NA,TRBV15,TRBJ1-5,NA,TGTGCCACCAGCAGAACTCCGCATAATCAGCCCCAGCATTTT,CATSRTPHNQPQHF
TRBD1,TRBV28,TRBJ1-2,once,TGTGCCAGCAGCTATATTGACCTTGGACAGGGGCAACATAACTATGGCTACACCTTC,CASSYIDLGQGQHNYGYTF
TRBD1,TRBV5-6,TRBJ2-7,NA,TGTGCCAGCAGCTTTCCGGGACAGGGAGCGTACGAGCAGTACTTC,CASSFPGQGAYEQYF
NA,TRBV6-5,TRBJ1-6,NA,TGTGCCAGCAGCCCCCAGGGGAGTTCACCCCTCCACTTT,CASSPQGSSPLHF
TRBD1,TRBV7-9,TRBJ2-7,NA,TGTGCCAGCAGCTTAGGGACAGGATCTTACGAGCAGTACTTC,CASSLGTGSYEQYF
TRBD2,TRBV7-9,TRBJ2-1,NA,TGTGCCAGCAGTCCTCGGGGGGGTGAGCAGTTCTTC,CASSPRGGEQFF
TRBD1,TRBV19,TRBJ2-7,many,TGTGCCAGTAGTGCAAGGGACAGGCCCTCCTACGAGCAGTACTTC,CASSARDRPSYEQYF
NA,TRBV19,TRBJ2-2,NA,TGTGCCAGTAGTACCAAGATCAGTTACACCGGGGAGCTGTTTTTT,CASSTKISYTGELFF
NA,TRBV7-9,TRBJ2-2,NA,TGTGCCAGCAGCTTGGACGGCTTGGAGGACACCGGGGAGCTGTTTTTT,CASSLDGLEDTGELFF
NA,TRBV12-3/TRBV12-4,TRBJ2-2,NA,TGTGCCAGCAGTTTAACGGTCACCGGGGAGCTGTTTTTT,CASSLTVTGELFF
TRBD1,TRBV7-9,TRBJ1-6,NA,TGTGCCAGCAGCTTCGACAGGGGACGTAATTCACCCCTCCACTTT,CASSFDRGRNSPLHF
NA,TRBV2,TRBJ2-3,NA,TGTGCCAGCAGACAGCAGGGAATAGATACGCAGTATTTT,CASRQQGIDTQYF
NA,TRBV5-6,TRBJ1-2,once,TGTGCCAGCAGTCGGACTTATGGCTACACCTTC,CASSRTYGYTF
TRBD2,TRBV5-1,TRBJ2-7,NA,TGCGCCAGCAGCTTGCGGGGAGGGGCGGCCCTAGTGTACGAGCAGTACTTC,CASSLRGGAALVYEQYF
TRBD1,TRBV29-1,TRBJ2-7,NA,TGCAGCGTTGCTTTGAGGGGGCAGGTCGGGGACGAGCAGTACTTC,CSVALRGQVGDEQYF
NA,TRBV2,TRBJ2-3,NA,TGTGCCAGCAGTGAAAGTCCCACAAGCACAGATACGCAGTATTTT,CASSESPTSTDTQYF
NA,TRBV20-1,TRBJ1-3,few,TGCAGTGCTAGTAGCGGGGGAACCACCATATATTTT,CSASSGGTTIYF
NA,TRBV5-4,TRBJ1-2,NA,TGTGCCAGCAGCCTCTCCGGGGGGCGGTCTAACTATGGCTACACCTTC,CASSLSGGRSNYGYTF
NA,TRBV5-6,TRBJ2-7,NA,TGTGCCAGCAGCTTGGAGCAGAATTATCCTTACGAGCAGTACTTC,CASSLEQNYPYEQYF
NA,TRBV7-6,TRBJ1-1,NA,TGTGCCAGCAGCGCAGGGGTGCCTGAAGCTTTCTTT,CASSAGVPEAFF
NA,TRBV18,TRBJ2-7,NA,TGTGCCAGCTCACCACCGTCAAGGACCTACGAGCAGTACTTC,CASSPPSRTYEQYF
TRBD1,TRBV4-1,TRBJ1-2,NA,TGCGCCAGCAGCCAAGACCCGACAGGGGGCTATGGCTACACCTTC,CASSQDPTGGYGYTF
NA,TRBV10-2,TRBJ2-7,NA,TGCGCCAGCAGGAGCGGAAGCTCCTACGAGCAGTACTTC,CASRSGSSYEQYF
NA,TRBV19,TRBJ1-4,once,TGTGCCAGTACAGCGGCCGACAGGACGAATGAAAAACTGTTTTTT,CASTAADRTNEKLFF
NA,TRBV7-9,TRBJ1-1,NA,TGTGCCAGCAGACCCACCCGGGGCTCGCCCAAGTCAGCTTTCTTT,CASRPTRGSPKSAFF
NA,TRBV7-9,TRBJ1-1,few,TGTGCCAGCAGCCCTCAGGGAGGCACTGAAGCTTTCTTT,CASSPQGGTEAFF
TRBD2,TRBV4-3,TRBJ2-7,once,TGCGCCAGCAGCCCGGAAACGGGGGGGGTCGACGAGCAGTACTTC,CASSPETGGVDEQYF
TRBD2,TRBV18,TRBJ2-2,NA,TGTGCCAGCTCACCAGGGCGGGAGCGGTCGTTCACCGGGGAGCTGTTTTTT,CASSPGRERSFTGELFF
TRBD1,TRBV6-5,TRBJ1-3,NA,TGTGCCAGCAGTACAGGGGGCACTGGAAACACCATATATTTT,CASSTGGTGNTIYF
NA,TRBV7-3,TRBJ1-2,few,TGTGCCAGCAGCATGACAGGCGGGGGAAGCTACACCTTC,CASSMTGGGSYTF
TRBD2,TRBV4-3,TRBJ2-3,NA,TGCGCCAGCAGCCAGGGACTAGCTAGCACAGATACGCAGTATTTT,CASSQGLASTDTQYF
NA,TRBV12-3/TRBV12-4,TRBJ2-1,NA,TGTGCCAGCAGTTTACCCTACAATGAGCAGTTCTTC,CASSLPYNEQFF